This T cell receptor beta chain is drawn from a study of regulatory T cells in long-lasting Graves disease. The CDR3 loop spans 12 amino acids. The ends were cut back, 8 bases at V and 3 bases at J, with 11 bases in the middle. Germline CDR1 is MNHEY and CDR2 is SMNVEV (reference sequence). Indicated time point: newly diagnosed GD, antithyroid drugs for less than 3 months. PBMCs were the source of the RNA used for TCR sequencing. For TCR beta, libraries came from iRepertoire HTBI primers and Arm-PCR of CDR3 regions. Using its own MiXCR run on the multiplex PCR reads, TCRdb lists one record per CDR3 protein. The sample includes 600,000 to 650,000 distinct CDR3 sequences, 16% of them seen just once. This clonotype showed up just a few times. The sample was also reused in another study, on T cells in Graves' hyperthyroidism and ophthalmopathy.

This chain connects TRBV27 to TRBJ2-7; D perhaps matches TRBD2 (5 bases). The material was peripheral blood mononuclear cells (PBMCs), obtained at new diagnosis, from a patient treated with antithyroid drugs. This TCR was sampled from a woman aged 25 to 45 with Graves disease. CDR3 residues: CASEGPNYEQYF. DNA for the CDR3: TGTGCCAGCGAGGGTCCGAACTACGAGCAGTACTTC.